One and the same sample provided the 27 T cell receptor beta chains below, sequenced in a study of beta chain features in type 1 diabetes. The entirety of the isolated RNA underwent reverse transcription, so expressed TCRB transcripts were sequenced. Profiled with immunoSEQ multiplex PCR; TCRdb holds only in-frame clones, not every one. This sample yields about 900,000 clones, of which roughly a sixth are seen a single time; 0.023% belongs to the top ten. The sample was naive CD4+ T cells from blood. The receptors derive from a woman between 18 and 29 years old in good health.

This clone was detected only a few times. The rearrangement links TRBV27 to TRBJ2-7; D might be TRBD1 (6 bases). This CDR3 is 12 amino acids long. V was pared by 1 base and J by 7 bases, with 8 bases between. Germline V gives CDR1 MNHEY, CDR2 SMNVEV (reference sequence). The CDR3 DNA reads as TGTGCCAGCAGTTTATTGCAGGGGGAGCAGTACTTC. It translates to CASSLLQGEQYF.

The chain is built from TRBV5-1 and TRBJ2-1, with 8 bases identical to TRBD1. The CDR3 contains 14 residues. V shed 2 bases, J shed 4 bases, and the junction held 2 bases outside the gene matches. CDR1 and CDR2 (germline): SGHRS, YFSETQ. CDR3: CASSFQGAYNEQFF. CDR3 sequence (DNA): TGCGCCAGCAGCTTCCAGGGGGCTTACAATGAGCAGTTCTTC.

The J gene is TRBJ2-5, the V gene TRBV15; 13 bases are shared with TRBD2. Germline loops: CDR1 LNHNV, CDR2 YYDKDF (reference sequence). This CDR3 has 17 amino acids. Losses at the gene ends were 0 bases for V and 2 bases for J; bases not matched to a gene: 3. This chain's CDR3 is CATSRDGGLAGQETQYF. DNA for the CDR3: TGTGCCACCAGCAGAGATGGGGGACTAGCGGGGCAAGAGACCCAGTACTTC.

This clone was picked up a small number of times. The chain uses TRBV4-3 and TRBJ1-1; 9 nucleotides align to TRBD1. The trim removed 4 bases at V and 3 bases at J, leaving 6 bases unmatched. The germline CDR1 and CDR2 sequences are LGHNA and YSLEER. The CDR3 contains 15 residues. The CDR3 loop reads CASSRGTGLDTEAFF. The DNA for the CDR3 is TGCGCCAGCAGCCGAGGGACAGGGCTCGACACTGAAGCTTTCTTT.

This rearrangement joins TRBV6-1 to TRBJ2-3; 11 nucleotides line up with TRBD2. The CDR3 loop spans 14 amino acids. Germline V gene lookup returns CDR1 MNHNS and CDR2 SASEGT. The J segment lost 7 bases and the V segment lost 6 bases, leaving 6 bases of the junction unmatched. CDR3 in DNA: TGTGCCAGCAGAACTAGCGGGAGCCTCAATACGCAGTATTTT. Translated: CASRTSGSLNTQYF.

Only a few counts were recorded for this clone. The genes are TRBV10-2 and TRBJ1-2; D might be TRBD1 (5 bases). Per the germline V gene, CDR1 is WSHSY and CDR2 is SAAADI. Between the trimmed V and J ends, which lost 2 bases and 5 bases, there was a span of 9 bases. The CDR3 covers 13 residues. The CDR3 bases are TGCGCCAGCAGTGAGAATAAGGGGTATGGCTACACCTTC. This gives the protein CASSENKGYGYTF.

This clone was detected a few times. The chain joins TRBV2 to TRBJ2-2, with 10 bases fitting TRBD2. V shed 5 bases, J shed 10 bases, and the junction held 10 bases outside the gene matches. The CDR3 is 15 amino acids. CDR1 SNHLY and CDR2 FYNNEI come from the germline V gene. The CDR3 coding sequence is TGTGCCAGCAGTTCAGCGGGAGGGCTCGTCGAGGAGCTGTTTTTT. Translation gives CASSSAGGLVEELFF.

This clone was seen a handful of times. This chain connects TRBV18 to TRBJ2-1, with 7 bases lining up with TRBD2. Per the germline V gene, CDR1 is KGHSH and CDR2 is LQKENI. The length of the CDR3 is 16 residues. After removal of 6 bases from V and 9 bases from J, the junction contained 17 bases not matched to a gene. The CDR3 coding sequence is TGTGCCAGCTCCCCTACTTTGACGGGAGGTGTGGGTGAGCAGTTCTTC. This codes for CASSPTLTGGVGEQFF.

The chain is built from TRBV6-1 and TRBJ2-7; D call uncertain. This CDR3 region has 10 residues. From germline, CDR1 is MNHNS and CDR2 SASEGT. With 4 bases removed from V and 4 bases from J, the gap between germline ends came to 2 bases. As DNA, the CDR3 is TGTGCCAGCAGTGTATACGAGCAGTACTTC. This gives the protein CASSVYEQYF.

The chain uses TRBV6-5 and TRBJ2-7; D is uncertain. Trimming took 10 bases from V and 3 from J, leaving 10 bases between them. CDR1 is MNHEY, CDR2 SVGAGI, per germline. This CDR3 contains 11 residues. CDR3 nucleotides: TGTGCCATCAGCCTCGGCTACGAGCAGTACTTC. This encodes CAISLGYEQYF.

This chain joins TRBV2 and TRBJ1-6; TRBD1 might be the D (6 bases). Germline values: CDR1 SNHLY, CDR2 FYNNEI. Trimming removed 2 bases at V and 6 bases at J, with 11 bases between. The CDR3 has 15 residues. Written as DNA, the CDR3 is TGTGCCAGCAGTGAAATCGGGGGCATTAATTCACCCCTCCACTTT. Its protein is CASSEIGGINSPLHF. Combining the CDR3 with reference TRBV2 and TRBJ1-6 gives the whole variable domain EPEVTQTPSHQVTQMGQEVILRCVPISNHLYFYWYRQILGQKVEFLVSFYNNEISEKSEIFDDQFSVERPDGSNFTLKIRSTKLEDSAMYFCASSEIGGINSPLHFGNGTRLTVT.

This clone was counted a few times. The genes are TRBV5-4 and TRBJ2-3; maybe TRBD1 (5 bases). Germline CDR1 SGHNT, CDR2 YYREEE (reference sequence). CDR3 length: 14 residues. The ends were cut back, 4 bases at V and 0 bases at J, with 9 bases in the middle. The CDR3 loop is CASSNRQSTDTQYF. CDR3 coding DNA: TGTGCCAGCAGCAACCGACAGAGCACAGATACGCAGTATTTT.

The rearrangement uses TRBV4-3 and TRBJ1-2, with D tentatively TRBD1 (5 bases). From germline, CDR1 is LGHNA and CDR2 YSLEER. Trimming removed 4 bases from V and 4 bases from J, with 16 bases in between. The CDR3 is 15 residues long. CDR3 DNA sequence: TGCGCCAGCAGCCCACAGGCCCAGAGTCTCTATGGCTACACCTTC. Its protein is CASSPQAQSLYGYTF.

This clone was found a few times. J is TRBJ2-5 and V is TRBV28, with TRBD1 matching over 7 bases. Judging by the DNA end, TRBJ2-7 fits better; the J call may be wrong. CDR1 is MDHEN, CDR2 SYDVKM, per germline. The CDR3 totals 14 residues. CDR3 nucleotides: TGTGCCAGCAGACGACAGGGAAGCTCCTACGAGCAGTACTTC. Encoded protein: CASRRQGSSYEQYF.

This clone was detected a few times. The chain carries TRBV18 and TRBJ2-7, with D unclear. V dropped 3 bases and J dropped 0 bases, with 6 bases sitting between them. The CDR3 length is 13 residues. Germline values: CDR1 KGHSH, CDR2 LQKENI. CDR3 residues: CASSPKSSYEQYF. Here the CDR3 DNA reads TGTGCCAGCTCACCTAAAAGCTCCTACGAGCAGTACTTC. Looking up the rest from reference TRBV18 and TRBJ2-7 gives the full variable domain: NAGVMQNPRHLVRRRGQEARLRCSPMKGHSHVYWYRQLPEEGLKFMVYLQKENIIDESGMPKERFSAEFPKEGPSILRIQQVVRGDSAAYFCASSPKSSYEQYFGPGTRLTVT.

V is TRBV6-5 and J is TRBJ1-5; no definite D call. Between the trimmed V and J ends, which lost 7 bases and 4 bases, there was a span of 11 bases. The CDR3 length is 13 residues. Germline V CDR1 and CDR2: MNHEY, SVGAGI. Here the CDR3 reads CASTFQINQPQHF. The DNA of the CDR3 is TGTGCCAGCACGTTTCAGATTAATCAGCCCCAGCATTTT.

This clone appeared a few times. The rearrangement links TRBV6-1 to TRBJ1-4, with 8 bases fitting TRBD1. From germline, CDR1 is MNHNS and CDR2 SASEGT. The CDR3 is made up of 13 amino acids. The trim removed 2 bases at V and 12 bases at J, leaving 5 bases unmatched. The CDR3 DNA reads TGTGCCAGCAGTGAAAGACGGGACAGGCAACTGTTTTTT. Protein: CASSERRDRQLFF.

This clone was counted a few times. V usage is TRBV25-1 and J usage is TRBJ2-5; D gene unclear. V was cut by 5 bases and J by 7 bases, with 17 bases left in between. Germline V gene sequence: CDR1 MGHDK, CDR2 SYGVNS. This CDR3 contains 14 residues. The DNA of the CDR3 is TGTGCCAGCAGTCCCCCGGTACTTTCGGGGACCCAGTACTTC. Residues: CASSPPVLSGTQYF.

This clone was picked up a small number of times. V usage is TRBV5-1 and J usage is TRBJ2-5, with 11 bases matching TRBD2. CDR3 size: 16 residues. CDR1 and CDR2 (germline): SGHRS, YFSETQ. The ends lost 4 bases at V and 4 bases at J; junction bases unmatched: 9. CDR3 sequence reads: CASSPGTSGATETQYF. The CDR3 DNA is TGCGCCAGCAGCCCCGGGACTAGCGGAGCCACAGAGACCCAGTACTTC. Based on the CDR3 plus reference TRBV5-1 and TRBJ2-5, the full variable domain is KAGVTQTPRYLIKTRGQQVTLSCSPISGHRSVSWYQQTPGQGLQFLFEYFSETQRNKGNFPGRFSGRQFSNSRSEMNVSTLELGDSALYLCASSPGTSGATETQYFGPGTRLLVL.

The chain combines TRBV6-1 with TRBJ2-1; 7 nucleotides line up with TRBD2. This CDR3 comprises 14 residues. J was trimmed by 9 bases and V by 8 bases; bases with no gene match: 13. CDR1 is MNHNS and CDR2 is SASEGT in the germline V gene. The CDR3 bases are TGTGCCAGCCAAGGACTAGGTTCTGCTGGTGAGCAGTTCTTC. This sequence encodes CASQGLGSAGEQFF.

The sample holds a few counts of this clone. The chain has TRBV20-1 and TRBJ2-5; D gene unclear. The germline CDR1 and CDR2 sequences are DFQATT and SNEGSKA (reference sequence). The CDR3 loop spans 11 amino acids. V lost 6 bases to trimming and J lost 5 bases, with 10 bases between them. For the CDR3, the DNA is TGCAGTGCCGCAATTGCGGAGACCCAGTACTTC. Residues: CSAAIAETQYF.

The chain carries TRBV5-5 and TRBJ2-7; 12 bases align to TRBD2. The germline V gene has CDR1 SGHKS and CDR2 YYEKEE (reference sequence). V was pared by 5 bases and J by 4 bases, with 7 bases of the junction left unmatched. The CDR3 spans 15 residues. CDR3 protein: CASSLTSGSQYEQYF. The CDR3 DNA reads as TGTGCCAGCAGTTTGACTAGCGGGAGTCAGTACGAGCAGTACTTC. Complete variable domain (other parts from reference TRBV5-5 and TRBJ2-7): DAGVTQSPTHLIKTRGQQVTLRCSPISGHKSVSWYQQVLGQGPQFIFQYYEKEERGRGNFPDRFSARQFPNYSSELNVNALLLGDSALYLCASSLTSGSQYEQYFGPGTRLTVT.

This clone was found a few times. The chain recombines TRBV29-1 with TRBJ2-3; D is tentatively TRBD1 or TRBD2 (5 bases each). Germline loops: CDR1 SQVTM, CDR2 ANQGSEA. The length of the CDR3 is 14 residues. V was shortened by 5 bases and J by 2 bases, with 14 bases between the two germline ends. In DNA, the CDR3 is TGCAGCGTTTTGAGGGGAAGTTTCACAGATACGCAGTATTTT. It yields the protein CSVLRGSFTDTQYF.

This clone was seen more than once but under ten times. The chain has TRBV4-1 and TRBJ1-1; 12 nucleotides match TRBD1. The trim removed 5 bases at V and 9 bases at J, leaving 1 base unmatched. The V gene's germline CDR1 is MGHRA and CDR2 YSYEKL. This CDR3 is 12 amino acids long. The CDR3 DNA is TGCGCCAGCAGCGGGACAGGGGGCCAAGCTTTCTTT. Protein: CASSGTGGQAFF.

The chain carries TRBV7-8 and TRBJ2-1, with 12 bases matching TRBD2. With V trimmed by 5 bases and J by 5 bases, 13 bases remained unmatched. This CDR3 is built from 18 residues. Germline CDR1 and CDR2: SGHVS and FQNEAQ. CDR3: CASSLLYSSSGRDNEQFF. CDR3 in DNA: TGTGCCAGCAGCCTGTTATATTCTTCTAGCGGGAGGGACAATGAGCAGTTCTTC. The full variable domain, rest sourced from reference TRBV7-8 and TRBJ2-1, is GAGVSQSPRYKVAKRGQDVALRCDPISGHVSLFWYQQALGQGPEFLTYFQNEAQLDKSGLPSDRFFAERPEGSVSTLKIQRTQQEDSAVYLCASSLLYSSSGRDNEQFFGPGTRLTVL.

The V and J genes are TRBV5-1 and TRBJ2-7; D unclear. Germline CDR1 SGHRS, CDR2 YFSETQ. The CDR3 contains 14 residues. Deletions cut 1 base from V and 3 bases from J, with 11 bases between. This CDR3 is CASSLTVGNYEQYF. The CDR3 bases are TGCGCCAGCAGCTTGACGGTAGGGAACTACGAGCAGTACTTC.

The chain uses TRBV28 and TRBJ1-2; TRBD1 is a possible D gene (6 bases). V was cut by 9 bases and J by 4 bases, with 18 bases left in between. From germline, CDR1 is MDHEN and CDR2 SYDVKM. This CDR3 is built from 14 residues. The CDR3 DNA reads TGTGCCAGTATTCCGGGACACCTGCTCTATGGCTACACCTTC. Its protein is CASIPGHLLYGYTF.